Sequencing of this T cell receptor beta chain was carried out in a study of shared clonotypes between healthy human individuals. Study as a whole: A couple of women and three men aged 18 to 49 made up the donors.

Germline V gene lookup returns CDR1 SQVTM and CDR2 ANQGSEA. The CDR3 is made up of 11 amino acids. The V end was cut by 8 bases, the J end by 10 bases, with 15 bases between. Study-wide points: Sampling covered nothing but blood. Tissue TCR repertoires likely differ from those found in blood.

Positive CCR7 selection of CD45RO-negative cells yielded the naive CD8 cells, and terminally differentiated effector memory CD45RA+ cells were excluded. About this clone itself: Its specificity is not known.

Method: immunoSEQ multiplex PCR; TCRdb's copy keeps in-frame clones and lacks some. Altogether roughly 2.1 million clones are present, 93% being singletons, with the ten largest covering 1.5% to 2%. The sample consisted of naive CD8+ T cells from PBMCs. The rearrangement uses TRBV29-1 and TRBJ2-1; D is perhaps TRBD1 or TRBD2 (5 bases each). The TCR sequence derives from a man aged 18 to 30 in good health. Some clones in this sample may be carry-over from other donors' samples. CDR3 residues: CSSTMGREQFF. Written as DNA, the CDR3 is TGCAGCTCAACAATGGGACGGGAGCAGTTCTTC.